The entry below describes one T cell receptor (beta chain). J lost 8 bases, V lost 4 bases, and 9 bases had no gene match. CDR3 size: 15 residues. Per germline, CDR1 SGHRS and CDR2 YFSETQ. This entry is derived from a study of T cells in Graves' hyperthyroidism and ophthalmopathy. RNA transcripts gave rise to amplified TCR beta CDR3 regions. Initially, a first-round RT-PCR of the TCR CDR3 employed the HTBI primer set. TCRdb re-analysed the multiplex PCR reads in MiXCR, keeping a single row per CDR3 protein. This sample has some 760,000 distinct CDR3 sequences, with around 15% found just once. Among the patients, aged 18 to 65, hyperthyroidism was newly diagnosed and had lasted under 2 months. Out of around 10 ml of fresh peripheral blood came the PBMCs.

Sequencing was carried out using blood. The TCR comes from a woman in her late teens or twenties with Graves' hyperthyroidism. This chain connects TRBV5-1 to TRBJ2-1, with 10 bases fitting TRBD1. Here the CDR3 DNA reads TGCGCCAGCAGCCTCGGACAGGGGGTTGGCTATGAGCAGTTCTTC. Its translation is CASSLGQGVGYEQFF.